Following are 8 T cell receptor beta chains from one sample sequenced in a study of cytomegalovirus exposure and HLA in healthy donors. Both 60 Vbeta primers and 13 Jbeta primers went into the PCR. Profiling relied on immunoSEQ multiplex PCR, and the TCRdb table lists in-frame clones only, not all of them. The table records 120,000 to 150,000 clones, over 65% of them present only once. Sequencing was performed on PBMCs. These receptors were obtained from a man between 40 and 49 years old in good health and CMV-seropositive.

This sequence joins TRBV7-8 and TRBJ2-7, with 7 positions matching TRBD1. In germline, CDR1 is SGHVS, CDR2 FQNEAQ. The ends lost 5 bases at V and 0 bases at J; junction bases unmatched: 7. This CDR3 has 15 amino acids. CDR3 sequence: CASSITGTASYEQYF. CDR3 nucleotides: TGTGCCAGCAGCATAACCGGGACAGCCTCCTACGAGCAGTACTTC.

J is TRBJ2-4 and V is TRBV7-3; tentative D call: TRBD2 (6 bases). This CDR3 spans 14 amino acids. The germline V gene has CDR1 SGHTA and CDR2 FQGTGA. V was cut by 6 bases and J by 3 bases, with 12 bases left in between. The DNA of the CDR3 is TGTGCCAGCAGTGAAGGGCGGGGCAAAAACATTCAGTACTTC. Translating it yields CASSEGRGKNIQYF.

This chain connects TRBV5-4 to TRBJ1-6; 8 bases are shared with TRBD1. The CDR3 contains 16 residues. CDR1 is SGHNT and CDR2 is YYREEE in the germline V gene (reference sequence). J gave up 5 bases and V 4 bases, and 8 bases lay outside the gene matches. For the CDR3, the DNA is TGTGCCAGCAGCCTAGGACAGGGCCTTGATAATTCACCCCTCCACTTT. It yields the protein CASSLGQGLDNSPLHF.

The V gene is TRBV5-1, the J gene TRBJ2-3, with D unclear. This CDR3 comprises 13 residues. Germline CDR1 SGHRS, CDR2 YFSETQ. V lost 4 bases, J lost 7 bases, and 13 bases lay in between. The DNA of the CDR3 is TGCGCCAGCAGCCCCCTTACTTCCAATACGCAGTATTTT. Translating it yields CASSPLTSNTQYF.

Written as DNA, the CDR3 is TGTGCCAGCAGTTTGACTAGCTTTAGCACCGGGGAGCTGTTTTTT. It codes for CASSLTSFSTGELFF. The chain has TRBV27 and TRBJ2-2; 7 bases are a match to TRBD2. The CDR3 totals 15 residues. Germline V gives CDR1 MNHEY, CDR2 SMNVEV (reference sequence). V lost 3 bases and J lost 4; bases outside the gene matches: 5.

The chain links TRBV6-5 to TRBJ2-5; unclear D gene. With 0 bases removed from V and 7 bases from J, the gap between germline ends came to 15 bases. The CDR3 is made up of 15 amino acids. Germline V CDR1 and CDR2: MNHEY, SVGAGI. This chain's CDR3 is CASSYSWAPMGTQYF. The CDR3 region has the DNA TGTGCCAGCAGTTACTCTTGGGCTCCCATGGGGACCCAGTACTTC.

The chain has TRBV11-1 and TRBJ2-1, with TRBD2 identical over 8 bases. V dropped 5 bases and J dropped 1; count of bases not matched to a gene: 7. Germline V lookup: CDR1 SGHAT, CDR2 FQDESV (reference sequence). This CDR3 has 16 residues. Here the CDR3 DNA reads TGTGCCAGCAGCCCAAAGCGGGAGCCGTCCTACAATGAGCAGTTCTTC. Translation gives CASSPKREPSYNEQFF. Using reference TRBV11-1 and TRBJ2-1 for the parts outside the CDR3, the full variable domain is EAEVAQSPRYKITEKSQAVAFWCDPISGHATLYWYRQILGQGPELLVQFQDESVVDDSQLPKDRFSAERLKGVDSTLKIQPAELGDSAMYLCASSPKREPSYNEQFFGPGTRLTVL.

V and J are TRBV9 and TRBJ2-2, with D perhaps matching TRBD2 (5 bases). The germline V and J ends were trimmed by 1 base and 0 bases, with 13 bases remaining between them. CDR1 is SGDLS, CDR2 YYNGEE, per germline. The CDR3 runs 17 residues. The CDR3 DNA sequence: TGTGCCAGCAGCGTACTATCGGCCGGGACGAACACCGGGGAGCTGTTTTTT. This sequence encodes CASSVLSAGTNTGELFF.